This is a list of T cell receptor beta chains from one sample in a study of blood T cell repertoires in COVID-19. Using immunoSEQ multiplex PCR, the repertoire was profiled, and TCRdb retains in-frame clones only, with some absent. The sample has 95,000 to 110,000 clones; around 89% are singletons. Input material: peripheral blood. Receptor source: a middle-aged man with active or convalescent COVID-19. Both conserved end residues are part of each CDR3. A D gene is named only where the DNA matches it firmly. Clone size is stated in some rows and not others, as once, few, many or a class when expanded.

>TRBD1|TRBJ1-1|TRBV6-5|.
CARSPEDRGTEAFF
TGTGCCAGAAGTCCCGAAGACAGGGGCACTGAAGCTTTCTTT
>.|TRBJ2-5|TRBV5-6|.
CASSYNSGETQYF
TGTGCCAGCAGCTATAACAGTGGAGAGACCCAGTACTTC
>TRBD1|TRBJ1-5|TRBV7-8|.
CASSPRQGVDQPQHF
TGTGCCAGCAGCCCGCGACAGGGGGTTGATCAGCCCCAGCATTTT
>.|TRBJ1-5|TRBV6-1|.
CASSEAGTHWGNQPQHF
TGTGCCAGCAGTGAAGCGGGCACCCACTGGGGCAATCAGCCCCAGCATTTT
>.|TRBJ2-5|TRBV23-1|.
CASSQSIQDRQRQTQYF
TGCGCCAGCAGTCAATCAATCCAAGACAGGCAGAGGCAGACCCAGTACTTC
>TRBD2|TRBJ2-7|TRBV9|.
CASSVGLRREEYEQYF
TGTGCCAGCAGCGTAGGGCTTCGGCGGGAGGAGTACGAGCAGTACTTC
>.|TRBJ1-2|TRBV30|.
CAWRGQVDGYTF
TGTGCCTGGAGGGGGCAGGTGGATGGCTACACCTTC
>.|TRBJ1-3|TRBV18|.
CASSPWTAISGNTIYF
TGTGCCAGCTCACCATGGACAGCCATCTCTGGAAACACCATATATTTT
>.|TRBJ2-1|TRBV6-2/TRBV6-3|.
CASSYGGTLNEQFF
TGTGCCAGCAGTTACGGCGGGACCCTCAATGAGCAGTTCTTC
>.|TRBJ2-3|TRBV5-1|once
CASSLAGGDTDTQYF
TGCGCCAGCAGCTTGGCCGGAGGAGACACAGATACGCAGTATTTT
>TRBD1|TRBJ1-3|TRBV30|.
CAWRQGSSGNTIYF
TGTGCCTGGAGACAGGGGAGCTCTGGAAACACCATATATTTT
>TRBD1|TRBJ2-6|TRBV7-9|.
CASSSGTGAGANVLTF
TGTGCCAGCAGCTCCGGGACAGGGGCTGGGGCCAACGTCCTGACTTTC
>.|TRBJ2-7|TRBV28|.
CASQAPYEQYF
TGTGCCAGCCAAGCCCCCTACGAGCAGTACTTC
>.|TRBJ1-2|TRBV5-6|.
CASSLTGQFYGYTF
TGTGCCAGCAGCTTGACCGGACAGTTCTATGGCTACACCTTC
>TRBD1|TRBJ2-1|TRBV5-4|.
CASSRGQNEQFF
TGTGCCAGCAGCAGGGGGCAAAATGAGCAGTTCTTC
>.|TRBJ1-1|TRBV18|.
CASSPKSGNTEAFF
TGTGCCAGCTCACCAAAATCAGGGAACACTGAAGCTTTCTTT
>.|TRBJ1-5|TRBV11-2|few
CASSTGGISNQPQHF
TGTGCCAGCAGCACCGGCGGTATTAGCAATCAGCCCCAGCATTTT
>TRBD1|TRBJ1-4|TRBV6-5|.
CASSLMGQGYEKLFF
TGTGCCAGCAGTTTGATGGGACAGGGCTATGAAAAACTGTTTTTT
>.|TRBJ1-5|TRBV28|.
CASKGVFNQPQHF
TGTGCCAGCAAGGGAGTCTTCAATCAGCCCCAGCATTTT
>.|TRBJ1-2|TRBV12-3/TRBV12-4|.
CASRFSGYGYTF
TGTGCCAGCAGATTTTCAGGGTACGGCTACACCTTC
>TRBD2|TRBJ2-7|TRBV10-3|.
CAISPDGGAYEQYF
TGTGCCATCAGCCCTGACGGGGGGGCCTACGAGCAGTACTTC
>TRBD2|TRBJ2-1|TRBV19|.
CASRIGASGRNEQFF
TGTGCCAGTAGGATCGGGGCTAGCGGGAGAAATGAGCAGTTCTTC
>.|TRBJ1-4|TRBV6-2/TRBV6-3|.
CASSSRWTLGEKLFF
TGTGCCAGCAGTTCAAGGTGGACATTGGGGGAAAAACTGTTTTTT
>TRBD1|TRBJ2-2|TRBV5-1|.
CASSLTLGQGANTGELFF
TGCGCCAGCAGCTTGACTTTAGGACAGGGGGCGAACACCGGGGAGCTGTTTTTT
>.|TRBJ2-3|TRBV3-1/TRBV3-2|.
CASSWTSTDTQYF
TGTGCCAGCAGTTGGACTAGCACAGATACGCAGTATTTT